The TCR delta chain described here comes from a study of gammadelta T cells in human blood (dated by TCRdb to 2018 to 2021). Compared with the rest of its sample, this clone is large (0.1 to 1%). Its specific antigen is unknown. Qualities for individual bases were not recorded, and no much larger clone is one base off. The sample carries other DNA sequences with the same CDR3. CDR1 GEAIGNYY and CDR2 EKD are derived from the germline V gene. The CDR3 covers 22 residues, taking in both the cysteine and the phenylalanine. Just CDR3 DNA is preserved here, 66 bases in frame from base 1. The V end gives up 0 bases and the J end 2 bases, leaving 24 bases in the junction not matched to a gene. Libraries were constructed by RT-PCR. The instrument given in TCRdb is Illumina MiSeq. In TCRdb, clones were called once more from the public reads by CATT, and rows of identical DNA were later combined. The sample has about 800 delta-chain clones on record, 64% of them singletons. The ten largest make up 28% of the sample.

The research as a whole found: In the study, polyclonal expansion of innate gamma-delta T cells immediately after birth was reported to appear to be driven by microbial exposure.

The chain is made from TRDV2 and TRDJ1, with 9 bases matching TRDD2. The clonotype was recovered from a human donor. Source material: Vgamma9Vdelta2 gamma-delta T cells from adult blood. Here the CDR3 is given as CACDTIWPSYGSRGWETDKLIF. The bases read TGTGCCTGTGACACCATCTGGCCTTCCTACGGGAGTAGGGGATGGGAAACCGATAAACTCATCTTT.